The 7 T cell receptor beta chains below come from one sample, sequenced in a study of T cells in localized non-small cell lung cancer. The protocol was immunoSEQ multiplex PCR, while the TCRdb copy is restricted to in-frame clones and leaves out a portion. Found here are around 23,000 clones, roughly 90% of them singletons; the top ten hold 25% to 35%. The starting material was peripheral blood mononuclear cells, obtained before any cancer treatment. The receptors originated from a male donor at least 60 years old with stage II lung adenocarcinoma.

The chain has TRBV5-6 and TRBJ2-1, with 10 nucleotides matching TRBD2. With V trimmed by 0 bases and J by 4 bases, 7 bases remained unmatched. This CDR3 has 17 amino acids. Germline V gene data show CDR1 as SGHDT and CDR2 as YYEEEE. The CDR3 region has the DNA TGTGCCAGCAGCTTGGATCTAGCGGGAGATCTTTACAATGAGCAGTTCTTC. Residues: CASSLDLAGDLYNEQFF.

The genes are TRBV5-1 and TRBJ2-3; TRBD2 agrees at 7 bases. Losses at the gene ends were 3 bases for V and 5 bases for J; bases not matched to a gene: 12. The CDR3 extends over 16 amino acids. Germline V gene data show CDR1 as SGHRS and CDR2 as YFSETQ. The DNA of the CDR3 is TGCGCCAGCAGCTCTTTCGGCGGGAGATCTGGAGATACGCAGTATTTT. Translated: CASSSFGGRSGDTQYF.

This chain uses TRBV28 with TRBJ2-7; a weak D match, TRBD2 (5 bases). Germline loops: CDR1 MDHEN, CDR2 SYDVKM. The CDR3 loop spans 13 amino acids. V was shortened by 6 bases and J by 0 bases, with 9 bases between the two germline ends. The CDR3: CASRPGLSYEQYF. The DNA for the CDR3 is TGTGCCAGCAGGCCCGGACTCTCCTACGAGCAGTACTTC.

This chain links TRBV19 with TRBJ2-2, with no clear D. Germline V gene lookup returns CDR1 LNHDA and CDR2 SQIVND (reference sequence). V shed 6 bases and J shed 6 bases, with 14 bases lying between them. The CDR3 loop spans 14 amino acids. Written as DNA, the CDR3 is TGTGCCAGTAGCCCCCGAGGCCGGTCCGGGGAGCTGTTTTTT. Translating gives CASSPRGRSGELFF.

The chain combines TRBV19 with TRBJ2-3, with 13 bases identical to TRBD2. Germline CDR1 is LNHDA and CDR2 is SQIVND (reference sequence). The V and J ends lost 3 bases and 4 bases, in that order; junction bases with no gene match: 7. The CDR3 sequence is 17 residues long. Written as DNA, the CDR3 is TGTGCCAGTAGTATTAGGACTAGCGGGAGTACAGCAGATACGCAGTATTTT. It is translated as CASSIRTSGSTADTQYF.

This clone was seen once. The chain couples TRBV6-1 to TRBJ1-5; D call uncertain. V was trimmed by 10 bases and J by 4 bases, leaving 17 bases between them. Germline CDR1 MNHNS, CDR2 SASEGT. The CDR3 extends over 14 amino acids. CDR3 coding DNA: TGTGCCACATCCGAGTCCTCTGTAAATCAGCCCCAGCATTTT. Its protein is CATSESSVNQPQHF.

V is TRBV27 and J is TRBJ2-1, with 7 bases aligning to TRBD1. The V gene's germline CDR1 is MNHEY and CDR2 SMNVEV (reference sequence). V was clipped by 6 bases and J by 10 bases; unmatched bases: 9. The CDR3 sequence is 13 residues long. The CDR3 sequence: CASRPETGNEQFF. CDR3 in DNA: TGTGCCAGCAGACCCGAGACAGGGAACGAGCAGTTCTTC.